This T cell receptor beta chain was captured in a study of blood T cell repertoires in COVID-19. Study-level background: Spain, Italy and the United States supplied samples that represented acute and convalescent COVID-19. T cells, B-cell-depleted T cells, or PBMCs provided the cDNA or gDNA that served as material.

In the authors' methods: Estimated nucleated cell counts came from reference gene primer amplification. Measured with immunoSEQ multiplex PCR; TCRdb has only the in-frame clones, and not every one. V and J calls and clone size are those listed in that table; D and trimming were worked out from the DNA. Of some 150,000 clones listed, about 84% are singletons. After removal of 4 bases from V and 2 bases from J, the junction contained 5 bases not matched to a gene. The CDR3 totals 17 residues. The germline V gene has CDR1 SGHRS and CDR2 YFSETQ. This TCR was recovered from a woman aged 50 to 60 with acute or convalescent COVID-19. The material sequenced was peripheral blood. The chain has TRBV5-1 and TRBJ2-3, with 15 bases identical to TRBD2. In DNA form, the CDR3 reads TGCGCCAGCAGCGCAGGGACTAGCGGGGGGTTCACAGATACGCAGTATTTT. Translation gives CASSAGTSGGFTDTQYF.